The clone carrying this T cell receptor beta chain has only one observation. Its antigen is unidentified. This specimen comes from a study of T cell responses to AZD1222 COVID-19 vaccine. Assay used: immunoSEQ multiplex PCR; TCRdb lists only in-frame clones, some missing. The repertoire holds about 100,000 clones, with roughly 90% as singletons. Points from the study as a whole: No repertoire was sampled before or during the peak T cell response, only after it. Spike-spanning, vaccine-associated CD4 TCRs were dominant at 160-218 and 743-854.

The V end lost 1 base, the J end lost 7 bases, and 2 bases lay between the germline ends. The CDR3 runs 11 residues. Germline V gene sequence: CDR1 KGHSH, CDR2 LQKENI. This chain uses TRBV18 with TRBJ2-1; D not resolved. Here the sequenced sample was peripheral blood, taken on day 0 of AZD1222 vaccination. This sequence originates from an adult in good health. In DNA, the CDR3 is TGTGCCAGCTCACCACAGAATGAGCAGTTCTTC. Protein: CASSPQNEQFF.